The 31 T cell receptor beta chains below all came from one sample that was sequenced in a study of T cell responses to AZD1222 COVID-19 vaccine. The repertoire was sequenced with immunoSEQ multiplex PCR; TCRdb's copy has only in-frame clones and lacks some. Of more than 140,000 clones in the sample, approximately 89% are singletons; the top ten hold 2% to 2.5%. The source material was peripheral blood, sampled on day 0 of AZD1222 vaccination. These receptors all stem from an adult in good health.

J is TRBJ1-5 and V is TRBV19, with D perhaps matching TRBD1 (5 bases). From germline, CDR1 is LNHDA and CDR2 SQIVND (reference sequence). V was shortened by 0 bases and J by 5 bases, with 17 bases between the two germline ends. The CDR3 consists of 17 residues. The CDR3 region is CASSIDRGSSFHQPQHF. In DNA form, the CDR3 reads TGTGCCAGTAGTATAGACCGGGGCAGTAGTTTTCATCAGCCCCAGCATTTT.

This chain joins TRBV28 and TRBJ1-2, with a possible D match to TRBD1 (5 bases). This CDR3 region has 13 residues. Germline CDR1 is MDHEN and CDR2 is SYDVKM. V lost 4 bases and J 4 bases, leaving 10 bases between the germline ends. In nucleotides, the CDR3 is TGTGCCAGCAGTTGGGACGGGACCTATGGCTACACCTTC. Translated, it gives CASSWDGTYGYTF.

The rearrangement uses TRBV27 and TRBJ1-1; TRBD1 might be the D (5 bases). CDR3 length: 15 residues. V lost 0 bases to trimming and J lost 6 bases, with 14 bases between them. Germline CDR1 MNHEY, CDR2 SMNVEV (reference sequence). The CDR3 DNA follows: TGTGCCAGCAGTTTATCTGGGGGTTACAAGGCTGAAGCTTTCTTT. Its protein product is CASSLSGGYKAEAFF.

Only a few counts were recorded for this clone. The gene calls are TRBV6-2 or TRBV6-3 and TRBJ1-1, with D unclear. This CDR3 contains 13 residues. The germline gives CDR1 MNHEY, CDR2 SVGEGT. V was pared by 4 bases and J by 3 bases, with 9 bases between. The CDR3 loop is CASSFSPYTEAFF. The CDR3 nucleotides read TGTGCCAGCAGTTTCTCCCCCTACACTGAAGCTTTCTTT.

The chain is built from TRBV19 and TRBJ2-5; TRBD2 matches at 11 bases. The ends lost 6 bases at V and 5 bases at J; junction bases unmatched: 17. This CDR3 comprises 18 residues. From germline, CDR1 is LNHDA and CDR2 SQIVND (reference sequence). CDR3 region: CASSPGPSGRYTRETQYF. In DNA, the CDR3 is TGTGCCAGTAGCCCTGGGCCTAGCGGGAGGTACACTAGGGAGACCCAGTACTTC.

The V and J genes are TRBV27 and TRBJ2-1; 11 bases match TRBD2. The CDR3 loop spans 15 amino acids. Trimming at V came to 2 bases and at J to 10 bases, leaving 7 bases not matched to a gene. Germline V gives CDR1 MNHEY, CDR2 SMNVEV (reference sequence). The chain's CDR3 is CASSLTSGGGGEQFF. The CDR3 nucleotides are TGTGCCAGCAGTTTAACTAGCGGGGGTGGAGGGGAGCAGTTCTTC.

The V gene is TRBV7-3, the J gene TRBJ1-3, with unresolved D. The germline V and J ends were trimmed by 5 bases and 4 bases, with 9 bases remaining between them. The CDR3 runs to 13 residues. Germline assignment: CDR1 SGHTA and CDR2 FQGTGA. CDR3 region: CASSPHRGNTIYF. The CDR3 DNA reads TGTGCCAGCAGCCCACATCGGGGAAACACCATATATTTT.

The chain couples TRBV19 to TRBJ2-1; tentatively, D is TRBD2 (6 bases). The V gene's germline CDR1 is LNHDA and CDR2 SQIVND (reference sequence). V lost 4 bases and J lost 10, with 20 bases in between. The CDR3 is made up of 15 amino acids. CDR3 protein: CASSTLAVPKGEQFF. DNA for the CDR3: TGTGCCAGTAGTACCTTAGCGGTACCCAAAGGGGAGCAGTTCTTC.

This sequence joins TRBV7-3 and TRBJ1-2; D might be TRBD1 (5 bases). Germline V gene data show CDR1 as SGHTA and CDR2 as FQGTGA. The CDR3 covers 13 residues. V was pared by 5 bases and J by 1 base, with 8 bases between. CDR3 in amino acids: CASSPGLNYGYTF. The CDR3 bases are TGTGCCAGCAGCCCGGGACTTAACTATGGCTACACCTTC.

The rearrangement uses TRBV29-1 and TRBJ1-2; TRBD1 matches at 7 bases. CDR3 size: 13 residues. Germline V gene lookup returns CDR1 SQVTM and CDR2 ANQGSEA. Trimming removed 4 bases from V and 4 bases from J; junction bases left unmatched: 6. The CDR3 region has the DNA TGCAGCGTTGGAGGGGGCGCGGGCTATGGCTACACCTTC. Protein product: CSVGGGAGYGYTF.

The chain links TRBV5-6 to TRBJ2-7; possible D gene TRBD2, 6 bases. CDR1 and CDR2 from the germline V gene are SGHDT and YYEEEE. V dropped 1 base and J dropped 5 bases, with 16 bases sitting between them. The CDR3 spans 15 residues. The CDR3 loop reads CASSLLTRDDHEQYF. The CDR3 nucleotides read TGTGCCAGCAGCTTGTTGACTAGGGACGATCACGAGCAGTACTTC.

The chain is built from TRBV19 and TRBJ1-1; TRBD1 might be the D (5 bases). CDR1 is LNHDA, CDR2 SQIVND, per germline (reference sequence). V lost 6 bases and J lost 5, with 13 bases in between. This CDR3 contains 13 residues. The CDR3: CASRVGGGTEAFF. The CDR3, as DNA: TGTGCCAGTAGAGTCGGGGGGGGAACTGAAGCTTTCTTT.

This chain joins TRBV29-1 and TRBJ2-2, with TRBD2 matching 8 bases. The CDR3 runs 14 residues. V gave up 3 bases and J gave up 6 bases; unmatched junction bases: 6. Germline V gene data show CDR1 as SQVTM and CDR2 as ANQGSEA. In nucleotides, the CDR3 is TGCAGCGTTGATACTAGCGGAGGCCCCGGGGAGCTGTTTTTT. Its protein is CSVDTSGGPGELFF.

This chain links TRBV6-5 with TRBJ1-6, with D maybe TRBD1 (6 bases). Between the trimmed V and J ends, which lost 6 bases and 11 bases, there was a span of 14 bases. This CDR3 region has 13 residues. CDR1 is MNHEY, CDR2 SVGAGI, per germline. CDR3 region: CASSLRDTTPLHF. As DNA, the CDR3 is TGTGCCAGCAGCCTCCGGGACACAACACCCCTCCACTTT.

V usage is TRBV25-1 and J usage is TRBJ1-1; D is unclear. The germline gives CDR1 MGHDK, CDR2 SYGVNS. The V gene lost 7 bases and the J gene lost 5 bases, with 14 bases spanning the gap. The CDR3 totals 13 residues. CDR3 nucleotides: TGTGCCAGCACCCCCCAAATCGGAACTGAAGCTTTCTTT. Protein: CASTPQIGTEAFF.

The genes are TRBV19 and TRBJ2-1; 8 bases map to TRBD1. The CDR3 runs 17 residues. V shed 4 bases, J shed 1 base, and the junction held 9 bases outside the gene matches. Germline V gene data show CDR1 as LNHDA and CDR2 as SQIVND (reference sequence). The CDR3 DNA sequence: TGTGCCAGTAGTAAACCTTGGACAGGGAAGTCCTACAATGAGCAGTTCTTC. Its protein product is CASSKPWTGKSYNEQFF.

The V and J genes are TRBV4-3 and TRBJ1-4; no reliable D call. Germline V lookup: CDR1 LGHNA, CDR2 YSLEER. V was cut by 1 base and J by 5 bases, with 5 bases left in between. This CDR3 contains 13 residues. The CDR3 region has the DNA TGCGCCAGCAGCCAAGTAATCAATGAAAAACTGTTTTTT. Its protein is CASSQVINEKLFF.

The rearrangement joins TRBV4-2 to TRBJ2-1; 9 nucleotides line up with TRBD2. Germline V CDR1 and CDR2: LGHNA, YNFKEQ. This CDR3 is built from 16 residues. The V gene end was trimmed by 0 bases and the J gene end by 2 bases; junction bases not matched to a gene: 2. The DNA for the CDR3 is TGTGCCAGCAGCCAAGAACTAGCGGGTACCTACAATGAGCAGTTCTTC. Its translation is CASSQELAGTYNEQFF.

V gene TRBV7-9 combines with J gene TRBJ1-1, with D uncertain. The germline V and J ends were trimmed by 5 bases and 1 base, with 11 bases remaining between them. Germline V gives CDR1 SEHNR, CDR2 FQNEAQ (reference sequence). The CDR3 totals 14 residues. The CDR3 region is CASSELTGNTEAFF. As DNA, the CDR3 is TGTGCCAGCAGCGAACTGACGGGGAACACTGAAGCTTTCTTT.

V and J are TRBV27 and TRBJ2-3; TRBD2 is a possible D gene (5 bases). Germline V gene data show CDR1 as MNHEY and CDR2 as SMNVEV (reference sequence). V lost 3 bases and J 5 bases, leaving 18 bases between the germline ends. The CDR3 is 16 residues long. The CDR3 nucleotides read TGTGCCAGCAGTTTGCGCGGGCGGACGGGTCTAGATACGCAGTATTTT. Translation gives CASSLRGRTGLDTQYF.

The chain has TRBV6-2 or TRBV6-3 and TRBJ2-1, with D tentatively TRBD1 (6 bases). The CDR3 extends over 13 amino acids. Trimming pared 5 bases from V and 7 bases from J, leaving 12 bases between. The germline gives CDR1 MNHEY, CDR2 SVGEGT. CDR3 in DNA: TGTGCCAGCAGTCCCGTCAGGGGAAATGAGCAGTTCTTC. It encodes CASSPVRGNEQFF.

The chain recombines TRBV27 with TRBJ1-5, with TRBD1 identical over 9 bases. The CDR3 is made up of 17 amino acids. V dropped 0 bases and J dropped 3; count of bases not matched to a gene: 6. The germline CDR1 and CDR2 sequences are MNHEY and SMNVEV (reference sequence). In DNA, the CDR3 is TGTGCCAGCAGTTTATCGGTGGGGACAGGGAACAATCAGCCCCAGCATTTT. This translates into CASSLSVGTGNNQPQHF.

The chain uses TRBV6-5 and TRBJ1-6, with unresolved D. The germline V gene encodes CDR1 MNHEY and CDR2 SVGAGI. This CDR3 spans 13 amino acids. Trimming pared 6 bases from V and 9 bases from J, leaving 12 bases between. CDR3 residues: CASSKRVSSPLHF. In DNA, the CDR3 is TGTGCCAGCAGCAAGCGGGTTAGTTCACCCCTCCACTTT.

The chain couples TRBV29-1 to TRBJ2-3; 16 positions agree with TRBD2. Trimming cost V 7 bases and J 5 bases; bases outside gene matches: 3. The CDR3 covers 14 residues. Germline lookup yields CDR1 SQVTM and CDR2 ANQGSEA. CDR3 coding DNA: TGCAGCGCTGGGACTAGCGGGAGGGGAGATACGCAGTATTTT. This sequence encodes CSAGTSGRGDTQYF.

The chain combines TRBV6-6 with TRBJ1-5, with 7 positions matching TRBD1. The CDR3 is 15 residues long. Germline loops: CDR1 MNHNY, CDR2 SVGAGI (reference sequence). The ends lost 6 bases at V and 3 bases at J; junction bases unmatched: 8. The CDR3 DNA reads TGTGCCAGCAGCCAGGACAGGAGGGACAATCAGCCCCAGCATTTT. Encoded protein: CASSQDRRDNQPQHF.

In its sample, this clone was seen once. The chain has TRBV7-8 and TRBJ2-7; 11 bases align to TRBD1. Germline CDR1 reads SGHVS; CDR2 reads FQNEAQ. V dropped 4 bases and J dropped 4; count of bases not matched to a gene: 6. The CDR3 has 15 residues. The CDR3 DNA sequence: TGTGCCAGCAGCTATCCGGGACAGGGGGTTTACGAGCAGTACTTC. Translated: CASSYPGQGVYEQYF.

This CDR3 reads CASGPGGAPANQPQHF. The CDR3, as DNA: TGTGCTAGTGGACCGGGCGGGGCGCCGGCCAATCAGCCCCAGCATTTT. The rearrangement joins TRBV12-5 to TRBJ1-5; D may be TRBD1 (5 bases). Germline V CDR1 and CDR2: LGHNT, FRNRAP. The CDR3 is 16 amino acids. Trimming shortened V by 6 bases and J by 3 bases, and 18 bases separated the two germline ends.

The CDR3: CATSSRDRETEAFF. CDR3 in DNA: TGTGCCACCAGCAGCCGGGACAGGGAGACTGAAGCTTTCTTT. The chain links TRBV15 to TRBJ1-1; TRBD1 agrees at 9 bases. V lost 3 bases to trimming and J lost 5 bases; unmatched junction nucleotides: 4. Looked up from germline, CDR1 is LNHNV and CDR2 is YYDKDF (reference sequence). There are 14 residues in the CDR3.

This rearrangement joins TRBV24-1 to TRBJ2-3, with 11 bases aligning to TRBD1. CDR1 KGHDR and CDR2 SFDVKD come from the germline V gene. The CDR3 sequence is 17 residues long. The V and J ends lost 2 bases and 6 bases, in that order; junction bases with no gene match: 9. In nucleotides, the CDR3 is TGTGCCACCAGTGATTCCCAGGACAGGGGGCTTATGGATACGCAGTATTTT. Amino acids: CATSDSQDRGLMDTQYF.

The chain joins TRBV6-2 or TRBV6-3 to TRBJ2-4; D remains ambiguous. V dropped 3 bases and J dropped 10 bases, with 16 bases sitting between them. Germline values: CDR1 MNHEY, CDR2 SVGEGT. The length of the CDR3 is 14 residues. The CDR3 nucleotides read TGTGCCAGCAGTTATCGCCAGCGATTCGCGATTCAGTACTTC. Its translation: CASSYRQRFAIQYF.

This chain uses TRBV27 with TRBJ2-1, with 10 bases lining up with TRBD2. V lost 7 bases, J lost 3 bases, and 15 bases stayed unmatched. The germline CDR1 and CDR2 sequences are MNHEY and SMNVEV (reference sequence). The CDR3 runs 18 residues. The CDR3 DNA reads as TGTGCCAGCACAGTCTCCTTTGGGCAGCGGGAGGGCTACAATGAGCAGTTCTTC. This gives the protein CASTVSFGQREGYNEQFF.